Listed below are T cell receptor beta chains from one sample, sequenced in a study of T cell responses to AZD1222 COVID-19 vaccine. Sequencing used immunoSEQ multiplex PCR; TCRdb keeps in-frame clones, though not all of them. The sample yields 180,000 or so clones, approximately 93% seen once. Sequenced material: peripheral blood, taken 28 days after the second AZD1222 dose. The receptors were gathered from an adult who received the AZD1222 COVID-19 vaccine. CDR3s include the opening cysteine and the closing phenylalanine or tryptophan. A D gene is named only where the DNA matches it firmly. The size of a clone is reported for some rows only, either as once, few or many, or as a class for expanded clones.

V gene	clone size	J gene	D gene	CDR3 DNA	CDR3 protein
TRBV5-1	.	TRBJ1-1	.	TGCGCCAGCAAAAACGGAGGGGAAAACGCTGAAGCTTTCTTT	CASKNGGENAEAFF
TRBV7-6	.	TRBJ1-1	.	TGTGCCAGCAGCCTGAATCTGGGGGTGAACACTGAAGCTTTCTTT	CASSLNLGVNTEAFF
TRBV7-2	.	TRBJ1-2	.	TGTGCCAGCAGCTTATACAGTACAGCCGCTAACTATGGCTACACCTTC	CASSLYSTAANYGYTF
TRBV7-9	.	TRBJ1-1	.	TGTGCCAGCAGCTCTCTACGGGATGCTTTCTTT	CASSSLRDAFF
TRBV6-6	once	TRBJ2-7	TRBD2	TGTGCCAGCAGGACTAGCGGCAGCTCCTACGAGCAGTACTTC	CASRTSGSSYEQYF
TRBV11-3	.	TRBJ2-1	.	TGTGCCAGCAGCGCACTAGCAAGAGAGCAGTTCTTC	CASSALAREQFF
TRBV2	.	TRBJ1-6	.	TGTGCCAGCAAACAGGGTGGAAATTCACCCCTCCACTTT	CASKQGGNSPLHF
TRBV5-1	.	TRBJ1-6	.	TGCGCCAGCAGCTTCTCGACAGAAGGATCACCCCTCCACTTT	CASSFSTEGSPLHF
TRBV10-3	.	TRBJ2-3	TRBD2	TGTGCCATCAGTGGCACTAGCGGGGGCGGTGGCACAGATACGCAGTATTTT	CAISGTSGGGGTDTQYF
TRBV9	few	TRBJ1-1	.	TGTGCCAGCAGCTCAGGAATACGGACTGATGAGAACACTGAAGCTTTCTTT	CASSSGIRTDENTEAFF
TRBV3-1/TRBV3-2	.	TRBJ1-1	.	TGTGCCAGCAGCCAAGAGATGGGGGGCACTGAAGCTTTCTTT	CASSQEMGGTEAFF
TRBV5-1	.	TRBJ1-2	TRBD1	TGCGCCAGCAGCGTAACCGGGACAGGGTATGGCTACACCTTC	CASSVTGTGYGYTF
TRBV29-1	.	TRBJ1-3	.	TGCAGCGTTAAGGAGGGAAACACCATATATTTT	CSVKEGNTIYF
TRBV6-2/TRBV6-3	.	TRBJ1-1	.	TGTGCCAGCAGTTCGGCGAGGGGCGCGACTGAAGCTTTCTTT	CASSSARGATEAFF
TRBV19	.	TRBJ1-5	.	TGTGCCAGTAGTGGAGGGCTCAGCCAGCCCCAGCATTTT	CASSGGLSQPQHF